A single sample gave rise to the 22 T cell receptor beta chains below, sequenced in a study of cytomegalovirus exposure and HLA in healthy donors. Use of 60 Vbeta and 13 Jbeta primers characterized the PCR. The protocol was immunoSEQ multiplex PCR, while the TCRdb copy is restricted to in-frame clones and leaves out a portion. The sample lists roughly 200,000 clones, roughly 9.4% occurring once. Sequencing was carried out using PBMCs. The receptors shown here come from a woman aged 30 to 39 in good health and CMV-seropositive.

V gene TRBV7-9 combines with J gene TRBJ2-3; 7 bases fit TRBD2. V lost 8 bases, J lost 1 base, and 3 bases stayed unmatched. CDR3 length: 13 amino acids. Germline loops: CDR1 SEHNR, CDR2 FQNEAQ (reference sequence). The CDR3 sequence is CASLRGGTDTQYF. The DNA of the CDR3 is TGTGCCAGCCTCCGGGGGGGCACAGATACGCAGTATTTT.

J is TRBJ1-2 and V is TRBV6-1; 10 positions match TRBD1. J was trimmed by 7 bases and V by 5 bases; bases with no gene match: 10. The CDR3 length is 15 residues. The germline V gene encodes CDR1 MNHNS and CDR2 SASEGT. CDR3: CASSTRDRGSFGYTF. The CDR3 nucleotides are TGTGCCAGCAGTACCCGGGACAGGGGTTCTTTTGGCTACACCTTC.

The CDR3 coding sequence is TGCAGCGTTTGGGCAGGGGGACTAGCGGGAGGCTACCAAGAGACCCAGTACTTC. Its protein is CSVWAGGLAGGYQETQYF. The chain uses TRBV29-1 and TRBJ2-5; 15 bases are a match to TRBD2. Germline lookup yields CDR1 SQVTM and CDR2 ANQGSEA. The CDR3 sequence is 18 residues long. Unmatched junction bases numbered 10, after V lost 5 bases and J lost 0 bases.

This clone has only a few counts. This chain uses TRBV7-7 with TRBJ2-2, with 7 nucleotides matching TRBD1. V dropped 5 bases and J dropped 1; count of bases not matched to a gene: 4. CDR3 length: 15 residues. Germline CDR1 reads SSHAT; CDR2 reads FNYEAQ (reference sequence). DNA for the CDR3: TGTGCCAGCAGCCCACAGGGGCTGAACACCGGGGAGCTGTTTTTT. Protein: CASSPQGLNTGELFF.

The chain recombines TRBV28 with TRBJ1-1; TRBD1 is a possible D gene (6 bases). CDR1 is MDHEN and CDR2 is SYDVKM in the germline V gene. Trimming took 2 bases from V and 4 from J, leaving 11 bases between them. The CDR3 runs 14 residues. The CDR3 sequence is CASSLIRGGTEAFF. The CDR3 region has the DNA TGTGCCAGCAGTTTAATTAGGGGGGGCACTGAAGCTTTCTTT. Using reference TRBV28 and TRBJ1-1 for the parts outside the CDR3, the full variable domain is DVKVTQSSRYLVKRTGEKVFLECVQDMDHENMFWYRQDPGLGLRLIYFSYDVKMKEKGDIPEGYSVSREKKERFSLILESASTNQTSMYLCASSLIRGGTEAFFGQGTRLTVV.

This chain connects TRBV7-3 to TRBJ2-2, with no clear D. The V end lost 5 bases, the J end lost 5 bases, and 12 bases lay between the germline ends. The CDR3 is made up of 14 amino acids. Germline lookup yields CDR1 SGHTA and CDR2 FQGTGA. The CDR3 region has the DNA TGTGCCAGCAGCACTTCCCCGCGGACCGGGGAGCTGTTTTTT. It yields the protein CASSTSPRTGELFF.

This clone was seen only a few times. The rearrangement joins TRBV5-4 to TRBJ1-4, with D unresolved. Trimming stripped 4 bases from V and 3 bases from J, with 22 bases between. CDR1 SGHNT and CDR2 YYREEE come from the germline V gene (reference sequence). This CDR3 region has 18 residues. In nucleotides, the CDR3 is TGTGCCAGCAGCGAACGTCTTCCCCTCTCCCCAGCTAATGAAAAACTGTTTTTT. Its translation: CASSERLPLSPANEKLFF.

This clone was seen only a few times. This rearrangement joins TRBV25-1 to TRBJ2-5; D unclear. Germline V gene data show CDR1 as MGHDK and CDR2 as SYGVNS. This CDR3 contains 14 residues. V was trimmed by 3 bases and J by 1 base, leaving 9 bases between them. The CDR3 DNA follows: TGTGCCAGCAGTGACCTCAAGAGCCAAGAGACCCAGTACTTC. Translation: CASSDLKSQETQYF.

The chain uses TRBV7-9 and TRBJ1-3; TRBD1 is a possible D gene (5 bases). This CDR3 region has 14 residues. Trimming took 1 base from V and 2 from J, leaving 6 bases between them. Germline V gene sequence: CDR1 SEHNR, CDR2 FQNEAQ (reference sequence). The CDR3 sequence: CASSLDRTGNTIYF. CDR3 DNA: TGTGCCAGCAGCTTAGACAGGACTGGAAACACCATATATTTT.

V usage is TRBV9 and J usage is TRBJ2-1; tentatively, D is TRBD2 (6 bases). Per the germline V gene, CDR1 is SGDLS and CDR2 is YYNGEE. V shed 4 bases and J shed 0 bases, with 14 bases lying between them. This CDR3 is 16 amino acids long. CDR3 nucleotides: TGTGCCAGCAGCCTTAGCGGAGTAAGCTCCTACAATGAGCAGTTCTTC. Its translation: CASSLSGVSSYNEQFF.

In its sample, this clone was seen a few times. The genes are TRBV19 and TRBJ2-7; 7 bases line up with TRBD1. J was trimmed by 3 bases and V by 5 bases; bases with no gene match: 10. CDR3 length equals 15 residues. Germline V lookup: CDR1 LNHDA, CDR2 SQIVND (reference sequence). CDR3 in DNA: TGTGCCAGTAGTGTAGCCGGGACAGCTTTCTACGAGCAGTACTTC. It codes for CASSVAGTAFYEQYF.

The table lists this clone with a few counts. The chain employs TRBV6-5 and TRBJ2-7; 11 bases align to TRBD1. The length of the CDR3 is 15 residues. The germline V gene has CDR1 MNHEY and CDR2 SVGAGI. The CDR3 here is CVTAPGTGGSYEQYF. CDR3 DNA sequence: TGTGTTACAGCACCCGGGACAGGGGGTTCCTACGAGCAGTACTTC.

The J gene is TRBJ1-4, the V gene TRBV5-1; TRBD1 matches at 12 bases. With V trimmed by 4 bases and J by 5 bases, 9 bases remained unmatched. Looked up from germline, CDR1 is SGHRS and CDR2 is YFSETQ. This CDR3 spans 17 amino acids. CDR3 residues: CASSRGTGGDLNEKLFF. CDR3 sequence (DNA): TGCGCCAGCAGCAGAGGGACAGGGGGCGACCTAAATGAAAAACTGTTTTTT.

This clone was detected a few times. The chain couples TRBV19 to TRBJ2-3, with 14 nucleotides matching TRBD2. This CDR3 spans 15 amino acids. Trimming removed 10 bases from V and 2 bases from J; junction bases left unmatched: 5. Germline CDR1 LNHDA, CDR2 SQIVND (reference sequence). Written as DNA, the CDR3 is TGTGCCACCCCGGGACTAGCGGGAGTCACAGATACGCAGTATTTT. It translates to CATPGLAGVTDTQYF.

The rearrangement uses TRBV30 and TRBJ1-2, with TRBD1 as a possible D gene (5 bases). The CDR3 is 14 residues long. Looked up from germline, CDR1 is GTSNPN and CDR2 is SVGIG (reference sequence). The germline V and J ends were trimmed by 0 bases and 5 bases, with 13 bases remaining between them. Written as DNA, the CDR3 is TGTGCCTGGAGTGTAGTGTCAGGGAAGTATGGCTACACCTTC. Its translation: CAWSVVSGKYGYTF.

This clone was seen a few times. The gene calls are TRBV2 and TRBJ2-2, with 9 bases lining up with TRBD2. The CDR3 has 14 residues. The germline V gene has CDR1 SNHLY and CDR2 FYNNEI. The junction had 0 bases not matched to a gene; V was cut back by 6 bases and J by 1 base. Written as DNA, the CDR3 is TGTGCCAGCAGGCGGGAGGGGAACACCGGGGAGCTGTTTTTT. As protein: CASRREGNTGELFF. The full variable domain, completed using reference TRBV2 and TRBJ2-2, is EPEVTQTPSHQVTQMGQEVILRCVPISNHLYFYWYRQILGQKVEFLVSFYNNEISEKSEIFDDQFSVERPDGSNFTLKIRSTKLEDSAMYFCASRREGNTGELFFGEGSRLTVL.

This clone was recorded a few times. The chain uses TRBV11-3 and TRBJ2-1, with 12 bases fitting TRBD2. CDR1 and CDR2 (germline): SGHNT, YENEEA. The CDR3 runs to 19 residues. The trim removed 0 bases at V and 2 bases at J, leaving 8 bases unmatched. In nucleotides, the CDR3 is TGTGCCAGCAGCTTAGATGGGCGACTAGCGGGAGTAACCTACAATGAGCAGTTCTTC. Protein: CASSLDGRLAGVTYNEQFF. The full variable domain, in which reference TRBV11-3 and TRBJ2-1 provide the parts outside the CDR3, is EAGVVQSPRYKIIEKKQPVAFWCNPISGHNTLYWYLQNLGQGPELLIRYENEEAVDDSQLPKDRFSAERLKGVDSTLKIQPAELGDSAVYLCASSLDGRLAGVTYNEQFFGPGTRLTVL.

Turning to this clone: Other DNA variants within this sample encode the same CDR3. V usage is TRBV5-1 and J usage is TRBJ1-1; D is unclear. The length of the CDR3 is 13 residues. CDR1 and CDR2 (germline): SGHRS, YFSETQ. V gave up 4 bases and J gave up 0 bases, with 7 bases separating them. CDR3 bases: TGCGCCAGCAGCCCCGACATGAACACTGAAGCTTTCTTT. Encoded protein: CASSPDMNTEAFF.

The genes are TRBV5-6 and TRBJ2-2; a weak D match, TRBD2 (6 bases). This CDR3 is 15 amino acids long. Looked up from germline, CDR1 is SGHDT and CDR2 is YYEEEE. V lost 2 bases and J lost 2, with 10 bases in between. The CDR3 region has the DNA TGTGCCAGCAGCTTTGCTAGCGCTAACACCGGGGAGCTGTTTTTT. Encoded protein: CASSFASANTGELFF.

This clone was observed a handful of times. V usage is TRBV7-2 and J usage is TRBJ1-3; D may be TRBD1 (5 bases). This CDR3 region has 13 residues. Between the trimmed V and J ends, which lost 3 bases and 5 bases, there was a span of 8 bases. Germline assignment: CDR1 SGHTA and CDR2 FQGNSA. Written as DNA, the CDR3 is TGTGCCAGCAGCTTCAAGGACAGAAACACCATATATTTT. Protein sequence: CASSFKDRNTIYF.

This sequence joins TRBV2 and TRBJ2-7, with 10 bases fitting TRBD2. V was pared by 3 bases and J by 2 bases, with 4 bases of the junction left unmatched. Germline V gene data show CDR1 as SNHLY and CDR2 as FYNNEI. The CDR3 runs 15 residues. Written as DNA, the CDR3 is TGTGCCAGCAGTGAGTTACTAGCGGGACCCTACGAGCAGTACTTC. Its protein is CASSELLAGPYEQYF.

The table lists this clone with a few counts. This chain uses TRBV6-5 with TRBJ1-2; the match to TRBD1 covers 7 bases. This CDR3 has 12 residues. CDR1 MNHEY and CDR2 SVGAGI come from the germline V gene. V was clipped by 8 bases and J by 8 bases; unmatched bases: 8. This CDR3 reads CASGETGYGYTF. DNA for the CDR3: TGTGCCAGCGGAGAGACAGGGTACGGCTACACCTTC.